The 28 T cell receptor beta chains in this list originate from one sample, sequenced in a study of cytomegalovirus exposure and HLA in healthy donors. A multiplex PCR was run with 60 Vbeta primers and 13 Jbeta primers. Clones were sequenced by immunoSEQ multiplex PCR, and TCRdb holds only the in-frame ones, with some missing. The data show around 190,000 clones, about 78% seen once. Sequenced sample: PBMCs. These receptors all stem from a man in his sixties in good health and CMV-seronegative.

The rearrangement links TRBV11-3 to TRBJ2-1, with a weak D call TRBD2 (6 bases). V was pared by 1 base and J by 6 bases, with 16 bases between. Per germline, CDR1 SGHNT and CDR2 YENEEA. CDR3 size: 16 residues. The CDR3 sequence is CASSLGFGGAFNEQFF. The CDR3 region has the DNA TGTGCCAGCAGCTTAGGGTTTGGCGGGGCGTTCAATGAGCAGTTCTTC.

The V call is TRBV7-2, the J call TRBJ2-2; the D gene is possibly TRBD1 (5 bases). Trimming cost V 7 bases and J 7 bases, with 10 bases left between them. CDR1 is SGHTA and CDR2 is FQGNSA in the germline V gene. This CDR3 comprises 12 residues. The CDR3 region has the DNA TGTGCCAGCACCCAGGGTTTCGGGGAGCTGTTTTTT. Translation gives CASTQGFGELFF.

The gene calls are TRBV4-2 and TRBJ2-5, with 8 positions matching TRBD2. CDR3 length equals 17 residues. With V trimmed by 4 bases and J by 1 base, 11 bases remained unmatched. Germline values: CDR1 LGHNA, CDR2 YNFKEQ. The CDR3 region is CASSRLVAGPFQETQYF. CDR3 DNA: TGTGCCAGCAGCCGGCTGGTAGCGGGGCCGTTCCAAGAGACCCAGTACTTC.

The chain links TRBV5-6 to TRBJ2-7; 10 bases match TRBD1. The length of the CDR3 is 15 residues. CDR1 is SGHDT, CDR2 YYEEEE, per germline. The trim removed 1 base at V and 5 bases at J, leaving 6 bases unmatched. The DNA of the CDR3 is TGTGCCAGCAGCTTGCACGGGACAGGGGTCAACGAGCAGTACTTC. Amino acids: CASSLHGTGVNEQYF.

The chain combines TRBV6-1 with TRBJ1-6; 9 nucleotides align to TRBD1. CDR1 is MNHNS, CDR2 SASEGT, per germline. This CDR3 is 15 amino acids long. The trim removed 8 bases at V and 10 bases at J, leaving 12 bases unmatched. The CDR3 DNA sequence: TGTGCCAGCCACTCCGGGACAGGGATCGGCTCACCCCTCCACTTT. This encodes CASHSGTGIGSPLHF.

The chain uses TRBV30 and TRBJ2-1, with 10 bases lining up with TRBD2. The J segment lost 3 bases and the V segment lost 4 bases, leaving 9 bases of the junction unmatched. CDR3 length: 16 residues. Germline V gene sequence: CDR1 GTSNPN, CDR2 SVGIG (reference sequence). CDR3 nucleotides: TGTGCCTGGATGTCTAGCGGGAGCTCAGTCTACAATGAGCAGTTCTTC. Amino acid sequence: CAWMSSGSSVYNEQFF.

This chain connects TRBV5-4 to TRBJ2-7, with D possibly TRBD2 on 6 matching bases. The CDR3 is made up of 17 amino acids. Looked up from germline, CDR1 is SGHNT and CDR2 is YYREEE (reference sequence). The ends were cut back, 4 bases at V and 2 bases at J, with 22 bases in the middle. The CDR3: CASSPETRLGGTYEQYF. CDR3 coding DNA: TGTGCCAGCAGCCCCGAGACGAGACTTGGGGGGACCTACGAGCAGTACTTC.

This sequence joins TRBV30 and TRBJ2-1; 10 positions match TRBD2. This CDR3 comprises 13 residues. V lost 4 bases to trimming and J lost 10 bases; unmatched junction nucleotides: 7. CDR1 GTSNPN and CDR2 SVGIG come from the germline V gene (reference sequence). The CDR3 sequence: CAWKGTSVGEQFF. The CDR3 region has the DNA TGTGCCTGGAAGGGGACTAGCGTCGGGGAGCAGTTCTTC.

The V call is TRBV11-3, the J call TRBJ2-3; 7 bases match TRBD1. Trimming took 5 bases from V and 2 from J; bases not matched to a gene: 7. This CDR3 is built from 15 residues. The germline CDR1 and CDR2 sequences are SGHNT and YENEEA. The CDR3 sequence: CASSRDSLSTDTQYF. DNA of the CDR3: TGTGCCAGCAGCCGGGACAGCCTTTCCACAGATACGCAGTATTTT.

This chain uses TRBV6-5 with TRBJ1-4; possible D gene TRBD1, 6 bases. The CDR3 length is 14 residues. The V end was cut by 7 bases, the J end by 3 bases, with 12 bases between. Per germline, CDR1 MNHEY and CDR2 SVGAGI. The CDR3 sequence is CASKSGVANEKLFF. The CDR3 DNA is TGTGCCAGCAAGTCAGGGGTGGCTAATGAAAAACTGTTTTTT.

This clone was seen a handful of times. The genes are TRBV4-2 and TRBJ2-7; TRBD2 might be the D (5 bases). CDR1 is LGHNA, CDR2 YNFKEQ, per germline. Trimming removed 1 base at V and 0 bases at J, with 7 bases between. The CDR3 is 14 amino acids. CDR3 sequence: CASSQGESSYEQYF. CDR3 sequence (DNA): TGTGCCAGCAGCCAAGGGGAGAGCTCCTACGAGCAGTACTTC.

This clone was seen only a few times. J is TRBJ2-6 and V is TRBV2; D perhaps matches TRBD2 (6 bases). Germline loops: CDR1 SNHLY, CDR2 FYNNEI. The CDR3 spans 16 residues. V was cut by 6 bases and J by 2 bases, with 14 bases left in between. The CDR3 DNA reads as TGTGCCAGCAGCGAGGGGTGGGGGGCTGGGGCCAACGTCCTGACTTTC. It encodes CASSEGWGAGANVLTF.

The V gene is TRBV29-1, the J gene TRBJ1-5; D might be TRBD1 (5 bases). V lost 0 bases and J 6 bases, leaving 9 bases between the germline ends. Germline assignment: CDR1 SQVTM and CDR2 ANQGSEA. The CDR3 spans 13 residues. The CDR3 nucleotides read TGCAGCGTTGAAGAACCAGGGCGTCAGCCCCAGCATTTT. Its translation: CSVEEPGRQPQHF.

This clone was seen a few times. The chain combines TRBV19 with TRBJ2-2, with TRBD1 matching over 7 bases. Germline lookup yields CDR1 LNHDA and CDR2 SQIVND (reference sequence). The length of the CDR3 is 12 residues. The ends lost 8 bases at V and 7 bases at J; junction bases unmatched: 4. The CDR3 bases are TGTGCCAGTGGCCACAGGGGCGGGGAGCTGTTTTTT. Translation: CASGHRGGELFF.

The genes are TRBV5-6 and TRBJ1-3; the match to TRBD1 covers 9 bases. J gave up 2 bases and V 4 bases, and 10 bases lay outside the gene matches. This CDR3 is 17 amino acids long. Germline CDR1 SGHDT, CDR2 YYEEEE. The CDR3 coding sequence is TGTGCCAGCAGCCCAACAGGGGGCTGGTCCCCTGGAAACACCATATATTTT. Its translation: CASSPTGGWSPGNTIYF. The full variable domain, completed using reference TRBV5-6 and TRBJ1-3, is DAGVTQSPTHLIKTRGQQVTLRCSPKSGHDTVSWYQQALGQGPQFIFQYYEEEERQRGNFPDRFSGHQFPNYSSELNVNALLLGDSALYLCASSPTGGWSPGNTIYFGEGSWLTVV.

Details on this clone: At one boundary the junction diverges from the germline segment, which might be a read error. The chain uses TRBV7-9 and TRBJ1-5; D not certain. CDR1 SEHNR and CDR2 FQNEAQ come from the germline V gene (reference sequence). This CDR3 is 12 amino acids long. This chain's CDR3 is CASSFDIQPQNF. CDR3 in DNA: TGTGCCAGCAGCTTCGACATACAGCCCCAGAATTTT.

Concerning this clone itself: Mismatch with germline at one junction end may stem from a read error. Other DNA sequences of this sample code for an identical CDR3. The chain combines TRBV15 with TRBJ1-2, with D maybe TRBD1 (5 bases). Germline V gene lookup returns CDR1 LNHNV and CDR2 YYDKDF (reference sequence). This CDR3 is built from 15 residues. In DNA form, the CDR3 reads TGTGCCACTAGCAGAGATGGGGGAGGCACTGGCGGCTACACCTTC. This codes for CATSRDGGGTGGYTF.

The CDR3 is CASSQSISLGPQFF. The CDR3 region has the DNA TGCGCCAGCAGCCAGTCGATTTCCCTGGGGCCGCAGTTCTTC. The rearrangement joins TRBV4-3 to TRBJ2-1; possibly TRBD1 for D (5 bases). CDR1 LGHNA and CDR2 YSLEER come from the germline V gene. The CDR3 runs to 14 residues. Deletions cut 3 bases from V and 12 bases from J, with 18 bases between.

The chain employs TRBV2 and TRBJ1-3; D uncertain. Trimming cost V 4 bases and J 0 bases, with 4 bases left between them. The CDR3 runs 13 residues. Germline values: CDR1 SNHLY, CDR2 FYNNEI. CDR3 DNA: TGTGCCAGCAGTGTGGCCTCTGGAAACACCATATATTTT. Protein product: CASSVASGNTIYF.

J is TRBJ2-1 and V is TRBV11-2, with 14 nucleotides matching TRBD2. This CDR3 region has 15 residues. The V and J ends lost 1 base and 9 bases, in that order; junction bases with no gene match: 2. Germline V gives CDR1 SGHAT, CDR2 FQNNGV. The CDR3 nucleotides are TGTGCCAGCAGCTTAGGACTAGCGGGAGGGCCTGAGCAGTTCTTC. Encoded protein: CASSLGLAGGPEQFF. Combining the CDR3 with reference TRBV11-2 and TRBJ2-1 gives the whole variable domain EAGVAQSPRYKIIEKRQSVAFWCNPISGHATLYWYQQILGQGPKLLIQFQNNGVVDDSQLPKDRFSAERLKGVDSTLKIQPAKLEDSAVYLCASSLGLAGGPEQFFGPGTRLTVL.

This clone was detected a few times. The chain uses TRBV6-6 and TRBJ2-7; tentatively, D is TRBD2 (7 bases). This CDR3 region has 16 residues. With 5 bases removed from V and 0 bases from J, the gap between germline ends came to 17 bases. From germline, CDR1 is MNHNY and CDR2 SVGAGI (reference sequence). DNA for the CDR3: TGTGCCAGCAGTCACCCGGGGGGCCCTAGCTCCTACGAGCAGTACTTC. Protein sequence: CASSHPGGPSSYEQYF.

The chain joins TRBV2 to TRBJ2-7, with 8 bases aligning to TRBD2. The CDR3 sequence is 13 residues long. V was pared by 6 bases and J by 2 bases, with 3 bases of the junction left unmatched. The germline V gene encodes CDR1 SNHLY and CDR2 FYNNEI. As DNA, the CDR3 is TGTGCCAGCAGCTTACTAGCGGCCTACGAGCAGTACTTC. Amino acid sequence: CASSLLAAYEQYF.

The CDR3 is CASSTRGLGYEQFF. In DNA, the CDR3 is TGTGCCAGCTCAACCAGGGGGCTCGGGTATGAGCAGTTCTTC. The chain links TRBV18 to TRBJ2-1; 8 positions match TRBD1. CDR3 size: 14 residues. Trimming cost V 5 bases and J 8 bases; bases outside gene matches: 8. Germline V gives CDR1 KGHSH, CDR2 LQKENI.

V and J are TRBV7-7 and TRBJ2-1, with D perhaps TRBD1 (5 bases). Germline V gives CDR1 SSHAT, CDR2 FNYEAQ (reference sequence). V was trimmed by 1 base and J by 7 bases, leaving 14 bases between them. This CDR3 contains 15 residues. Written as DNA, the CDR3 is TGTGCCAGCAGCTTAGGTAGGGGCGCGGATAATGAGCAGTTCTTC. Its protein is CASSLGRGADNEQFF.

The chain is built from TRBV6-5 and TRBJ1-2; no reliable D call. Deletions cut 6 bases from V and 0 bases from J, with 14 bases between. The CDR3 loop spans 15 amino acids. Per germline, CDR1 MNHEY and CDR2 SVGAGI. The CDR3, as DNA: TGTGCCAGCAGCCCCGCCCGGGAACCTAACTATGGCTACACCTTC. It encodes CASSPAREPNYGYTF.

This clone appeared a single time. One end of the junction varies from germline; a read error may be responsible. J is TRBJ2-3 and V is TRBV18; 7 bases are a match to TRBD1. Germline V CDR1 and CDR2: KGHSH, LQKENI. The CDR3 totals 13 residues. The CDR3 nucleotides read TGTGCCAGCTCCCACAGGGGAGACCGCGTCCCCATTTTT. This translates into CASSHRGDRVPIF.

This rearrangement joins TRBV25-1 to TRBJ2-7; D may be TRBD2 (6 bases). The CDR3 sequence is 12 residues long. Trimming removed 4 bases at V and 5 bases at J, with 9 bases between. The V gene's germline CDR1 is MGHDK and CDR2 SYGVNS. This CDR3 is CASSAGGDEQYF. As DNA, the CDR3 is TGTGCCAGCAGTGCGGGCGGGGACGAGCAGTACTTC.

V is TRBV28 and J is TRBJ1-2; D might be TRBD1 (6 bases). The CDR3 has 12 residues. The germline V and J ends were trimmed by 6 bases and 8 bases, with 13 bases remaining between them. In germline, CDR1 is MDHEN, CDR2 SYDVKM. CDR3: CASRKYRVGYTF. CDR3 in DNA: TGTGCCAGCAGAAAGTACAGGGTAGGCTACACCTTC.